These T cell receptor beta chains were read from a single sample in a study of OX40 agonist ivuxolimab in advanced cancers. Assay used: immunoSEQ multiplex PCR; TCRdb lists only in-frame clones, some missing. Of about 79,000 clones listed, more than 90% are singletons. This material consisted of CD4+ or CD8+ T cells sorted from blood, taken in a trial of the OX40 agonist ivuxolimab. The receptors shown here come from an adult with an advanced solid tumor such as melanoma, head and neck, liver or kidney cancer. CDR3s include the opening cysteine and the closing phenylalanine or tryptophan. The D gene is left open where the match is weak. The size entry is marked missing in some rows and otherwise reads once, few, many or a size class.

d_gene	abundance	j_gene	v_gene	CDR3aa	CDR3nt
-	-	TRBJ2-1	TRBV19	CASSAYYNEQFF	TGTGCCAGTAGTGCCTACTACAATGAGCAGTTCTTC
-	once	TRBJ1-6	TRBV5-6	CASSHISGNSPLHF	TGTGCCAGCAGCCACATATCAGGGAATTCACCCCTCCACTTT
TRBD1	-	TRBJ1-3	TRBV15	CATSRGDRISGNTIYF	TGTGCCACCAGCAGGGGGGACAGAATCTCTGGAAACACCATATATTTT
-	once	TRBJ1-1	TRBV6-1	CASSVNFGTEAFF	TGTGCCAGCAGTGTCAATTTCGGCACTGAAGCTTTCTTT
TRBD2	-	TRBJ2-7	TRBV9	CASSVAAGGPHEQYF	TGTGCCAGCAGCGTAGCTGCGGGAGGGCCTCACGAGCAGTACTTC
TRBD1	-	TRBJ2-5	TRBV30	CAWGGRDRVYF	TGTGCCTGGGGTGGCCGGGACAGGGTCTACTTC
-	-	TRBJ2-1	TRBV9	CASSAGLTRYNEQFF	TGTGCCAGCAGCGCCGGACTGACTCGGTACAATGAGCAGTTCTTC
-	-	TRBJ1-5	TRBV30	CAWSPAGGGQPQHF	TGTGCCTGGAGTCCGGCCGGGGGGGGTCAGCCCCAGCATTTT
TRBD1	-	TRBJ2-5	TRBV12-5	CASGPLPGQGAETQYF	TGTGCTAGTGGACCTTTACCGGGACAGGGGGCTGAGACCCAGTACTTC
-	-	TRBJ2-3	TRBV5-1	CASTPQSASTDTQYF	TGCGCCAGCACCCCGCAAAGCGCTAGCACAGATACGCAGTATTTT
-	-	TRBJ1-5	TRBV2	CASSQGSGQPQHF	TGTGCCAGCTCTCAGGGGTCGGGGCAGCCCCAGCATTTT
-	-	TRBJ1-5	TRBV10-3	CAIGGGVSNQPQHF	TGTGCCATCGGTGGAGGGGTGAGCAATCAGCCCCAGCATTTT
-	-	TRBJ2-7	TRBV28	CASSLTQGGAYEQYF	TGTGCCAGCAGTTTAACACAGGGAGGGGCCTACGAGCAGTACTTC
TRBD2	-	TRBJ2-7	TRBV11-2	CASSPTTRAGGRLGEQYF	TGTGCCAGCAGCCCGACGACTAGGGCTGGCGGGAGACTTGGCGAGCAGTACTTC
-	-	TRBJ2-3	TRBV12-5	CASGPDSTDTQYF	TGTGCTAGTGGTCCCGATAGCACAGATACGCAGTATTTT
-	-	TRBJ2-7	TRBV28	CASQRGVEQYF	TGTGCCAGCCAAAGGGGGGTCGAGCAGTACTTC
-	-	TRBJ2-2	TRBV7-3	CASSSTGTANTGELFF	TGTGCCAGCAGCTCAACCGGGACTGCGAACACCGGGGAGCTGTTTTTT
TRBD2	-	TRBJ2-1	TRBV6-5	CASRYEGLAGSNEQFF	TGTGCCAGCAGGTACGAGGGACTAGCGGGAAGCAATGAGCAGTTCTTC
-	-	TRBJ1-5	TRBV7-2	CASSLALFTQPQHF	TGTGCCAGCAGCTTAGCCCTATTTACTCAGCCCCAGCATTTT
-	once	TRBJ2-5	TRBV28	CASSPVRETQYF	TGTGCCAGCAGCCCCGTGCGGGAGACCCAGTACTTC
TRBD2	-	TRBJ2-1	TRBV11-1	CASSPRWGGSSYNEQFF	TGTGCCAGCAGCCCACGATGGGGGGGGAGCTCCTACAATGAGCAGTTCTTC
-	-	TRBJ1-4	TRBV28	CASSLSGTNEKLFF	TGTGCCAGCAGTTTAAGCGGGACTAATGAAAAACTGTTTTTT